The T cell receptor beta chain described here comes from a study of blood T cell repertoires in COVID-19. Profiled with immunoSEQ multiplex PCR; TCRdb holds only in-frame clones, not every one. The data show a few hundred thousand clones, almost 90% seen once. This clone was counted a few times. Germline CDR1 SGHTA, CDR2 FQGTGA. CDR3 length: 13 amino acids. Trimming removed 5 bases at V and 6 bases at J, with 13 bases between. The chain is built from TRBV7-3 and TRBJ1-1; possible D gene TRBD1, 6 bases. The TCR comes from a middle-aged woman with COVID-19, enrolled during active disease. The sequenced sample consisted of peripheral blood. CDR3: CASSPQGTAEAFF. In DNA form, the CDR3 reads TGTGCCAGCAGCCCACAGGGTACGGCTGAAGCTTTCTTT.